This T cell receptor beta chain originates from a study of blood T cells in healthy people across ages. Notes on the study in general: With donor CMV status unknown, expanded clonotype changes were possibly confounded.

Total RNA extracted from each sample amounted to at least 5.5 micrograms. Points on this clonotype: The target antigen is unknown.

V lost 4 bases and J lost 3, with 9 bases in between. CDR1 is SQVTM and CDR2 is ANQGSEA in the germline V gene. The length of the CDR3 is 13 residues. Through a sample-barcoded 5' primer and a J-beta primer mix, a second PCR was run for roughly 7 to 11 cycles. TCRdb passed the 5' RACE reads through MiXCR, listing each CDR3 protein once. The sample yields roughly 1,100,000 distinct CDR3 sequences, 20% to 25% seen once. These same data were also listed under a study on T cells of mothers and their children. From that paper: Samples came from three healthy Caucasian mothers and their six children. Researchers found no T cell clones that were persistent and microchimeric.

This chain connects TRBV29-1 to TRBJ1-4; D call uncertain. The specimen was blood. The source is a girl aged 2 to 10 in good health. The CDR3 here is CSVVFQPNEKLFF. CDR3 in DNA: TGCAGCGTTGTATTCCAACCTAATGAAAAACTGTTTTTT.